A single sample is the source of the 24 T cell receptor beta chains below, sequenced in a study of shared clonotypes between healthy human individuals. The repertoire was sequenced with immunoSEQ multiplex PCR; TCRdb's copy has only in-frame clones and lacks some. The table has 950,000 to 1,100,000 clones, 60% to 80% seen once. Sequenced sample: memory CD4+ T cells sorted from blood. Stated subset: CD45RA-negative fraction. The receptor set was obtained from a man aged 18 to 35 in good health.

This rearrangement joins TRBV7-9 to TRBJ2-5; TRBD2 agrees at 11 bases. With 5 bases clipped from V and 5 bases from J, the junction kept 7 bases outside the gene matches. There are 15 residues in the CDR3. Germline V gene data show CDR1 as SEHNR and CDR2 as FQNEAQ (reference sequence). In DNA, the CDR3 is TGTGCCAGCAGCCTTAGCGGGGGGGCCTGGGAGACCCAGTACTTC. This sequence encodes CASSLSGGAWETQYF.

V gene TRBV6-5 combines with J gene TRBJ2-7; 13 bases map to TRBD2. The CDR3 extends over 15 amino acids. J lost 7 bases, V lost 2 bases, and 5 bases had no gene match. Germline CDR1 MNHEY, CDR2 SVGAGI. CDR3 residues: CASSYGLAGAREQYF. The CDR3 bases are TGTGCCAGCAGTTACGGACTAGCGGGAGCTCGAGAGCAGTACTTC.

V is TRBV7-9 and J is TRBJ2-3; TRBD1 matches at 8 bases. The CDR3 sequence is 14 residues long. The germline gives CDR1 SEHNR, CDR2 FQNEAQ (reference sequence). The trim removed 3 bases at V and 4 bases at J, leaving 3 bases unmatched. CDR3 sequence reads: CASSLTQGADTQYF. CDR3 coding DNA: TGTGCCAGCAGCTTGACACAGGGGGCAGATACGCAGTATTTT.

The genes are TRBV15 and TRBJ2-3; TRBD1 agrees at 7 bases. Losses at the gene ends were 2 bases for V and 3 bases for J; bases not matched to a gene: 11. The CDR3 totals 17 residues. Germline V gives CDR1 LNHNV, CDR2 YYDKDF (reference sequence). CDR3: CATSRSLDRAMTDTQYF. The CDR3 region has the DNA TGTGCCACCAGCAGATCCCTAGACAGGGCAATGACAGATACGCAGTATTTT.

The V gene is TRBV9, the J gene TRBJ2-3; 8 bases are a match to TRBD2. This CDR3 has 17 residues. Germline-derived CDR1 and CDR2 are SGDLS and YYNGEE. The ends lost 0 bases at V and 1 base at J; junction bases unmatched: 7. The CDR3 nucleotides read TGTGCCAGCAGCGTAGCGGGAGGGCCTTTAGGCACAGATACGCAGTATTTT. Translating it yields CASSVAGGPLGTDTQYF.

The CDR3 DNA follows: TGTGCCAGCAGTGAATTCCGGGCTGAGAACACTGAAGCTTTCTTT. Its translation: CASSEFRAENTEAFF. This chain uses TRBV25-1 with TRBJ1-1; D gene ambiguous. The CDR3 length is 15 residues. Trimming pared 1 base from V and 1 base from J, leaving 10 bases between. Germline values: CDR1 MGHDK, CDR2 SYGVNS.

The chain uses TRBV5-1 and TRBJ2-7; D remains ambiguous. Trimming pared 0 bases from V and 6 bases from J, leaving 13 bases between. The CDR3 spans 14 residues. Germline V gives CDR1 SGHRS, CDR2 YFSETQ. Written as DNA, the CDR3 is TGCGCCAGCAGCTTGGCGCCAGGAGCTAGCGAGCAGTACTTC. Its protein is CASSLAPGASEQYF.

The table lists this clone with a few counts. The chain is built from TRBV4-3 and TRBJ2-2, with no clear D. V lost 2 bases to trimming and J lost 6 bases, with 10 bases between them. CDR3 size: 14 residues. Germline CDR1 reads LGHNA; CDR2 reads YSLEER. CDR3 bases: TGCGCCAGCAGCCAATCGGGTATAGCCGGGGAGCTGTTTTTT. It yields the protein CASSQSGIAGELFF.

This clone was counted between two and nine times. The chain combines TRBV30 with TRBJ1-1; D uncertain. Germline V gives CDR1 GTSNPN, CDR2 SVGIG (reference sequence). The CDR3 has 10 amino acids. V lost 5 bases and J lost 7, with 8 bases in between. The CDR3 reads CAWQVIEAFF. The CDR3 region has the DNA TGTGCCTGGCAGGTGATTGAAGCTTTCTTT. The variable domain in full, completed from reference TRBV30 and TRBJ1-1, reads SQTIHQWPATLVQPVGSPLSLECTVEGTSNPNLYWYRQAAGRGLQLLFYSVGIGQISSEVPQNLSASRPQDRQFILSSKKLLLSDSGFYLCAWQVIEAFFGQGTRLTVV.

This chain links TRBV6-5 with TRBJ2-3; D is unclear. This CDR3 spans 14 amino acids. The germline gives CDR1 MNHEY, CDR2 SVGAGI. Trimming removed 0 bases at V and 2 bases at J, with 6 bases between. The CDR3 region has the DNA TGTGCCAGCAGTTACTCGATGGACACAGATACGCAGTATTTT. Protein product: CASSYSMDTDTQYF.

The chain's CDR3 is CASSLATSDNEQFF. The CDR3 DNA sequence: TGCGCCAGCAGCTTGGCCACGTCAGACAATGAGCAGTTCTTC. The chain has TRBV5-1 and TRBJ2-1; no clear D. This CDR3 is built from 14 residues. The V end lost 0 bases, the J end lost 5 bases, and 9 bases lay between the germline ends. Germline V lookup: CDR1 SGHRS, CDR2 YFSETQ.

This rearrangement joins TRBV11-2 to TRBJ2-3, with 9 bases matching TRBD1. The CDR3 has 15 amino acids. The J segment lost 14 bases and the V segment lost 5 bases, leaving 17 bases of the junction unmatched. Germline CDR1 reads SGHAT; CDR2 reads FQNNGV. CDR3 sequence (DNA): TGTGCCAGCAGCCCTAACCGGGACAGGGTCTGGTCGGGGTATTTT. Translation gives CASSPNRDRVWSGYF.

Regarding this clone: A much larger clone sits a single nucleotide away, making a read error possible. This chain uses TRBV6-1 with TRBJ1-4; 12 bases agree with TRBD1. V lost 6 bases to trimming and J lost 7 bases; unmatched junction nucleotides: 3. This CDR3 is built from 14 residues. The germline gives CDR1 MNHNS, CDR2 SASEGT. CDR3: CASSEGQGAEKLFF. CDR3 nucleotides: TGTGCCAGCAGCGAGGGACAGGGGGCTGAAAAACTGTTTTTT.

The CDR3 nucleotides read TGTGCCGCGGGGCAGACCTACGAGCAGTACTTC. This sequence encodes CAAGQTYEQYF. The chain combines TRBV6-5 with TRBJ2-7, with D possibly matching TRBD2 (6 bases). This CDR3 contains 11 residues. The V gene lost 11 bases and the J gene lost 2 bases, with 10 bases spanning the gap. The germline gives CDR1 MNHEY, CDR2 SVGAGI.

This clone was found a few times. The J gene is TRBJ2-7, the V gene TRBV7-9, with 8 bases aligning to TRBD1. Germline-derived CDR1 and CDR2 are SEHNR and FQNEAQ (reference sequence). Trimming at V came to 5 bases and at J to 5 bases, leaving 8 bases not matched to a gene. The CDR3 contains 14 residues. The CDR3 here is CASSPGQGPDEQYF. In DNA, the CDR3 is TGTGCCAGCAGCCCCGGACAGGGTCCCGACGAGCAGTACTTC.

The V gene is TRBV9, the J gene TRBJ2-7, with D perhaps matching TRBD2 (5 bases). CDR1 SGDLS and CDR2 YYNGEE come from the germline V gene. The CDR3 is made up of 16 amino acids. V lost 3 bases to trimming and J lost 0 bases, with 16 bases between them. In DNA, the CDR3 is TGTGCCAGCAGCGCCTATATGACGGGAAGCTCCTACGAGCAGTACTTC. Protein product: CASSAYMTGSSYEQYF.

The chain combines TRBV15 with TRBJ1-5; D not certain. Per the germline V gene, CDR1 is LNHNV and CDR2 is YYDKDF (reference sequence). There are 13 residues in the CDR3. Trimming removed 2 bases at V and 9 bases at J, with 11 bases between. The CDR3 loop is CATSRPSPGPQHF. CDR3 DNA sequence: TGTGCCACCAGCAGACCATCCCCGGGGCCCCAGCATTTT.

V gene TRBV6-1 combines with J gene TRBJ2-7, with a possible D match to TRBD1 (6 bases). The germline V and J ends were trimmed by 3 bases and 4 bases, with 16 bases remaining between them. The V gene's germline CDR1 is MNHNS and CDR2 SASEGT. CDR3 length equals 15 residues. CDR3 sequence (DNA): TGTGCCAGCAGTGAGGGACCCAGGGGTTCGTACGAGCAGTACTTC. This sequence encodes CASSEGPRGSYEQYF.

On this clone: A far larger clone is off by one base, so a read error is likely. As DNA, the CDR3 is TGTGCCAGTAGTTTCCGGGACAGACGCAACGAGCAGTGCTTC. Translation gives CASSFRDRRNEQCF. The chain links TRBV19 to TRBJ2-7; TRBD1 agrees at 7 bases. The CDR3 extends over 14 amino acids. Germline lookup yields CDR1 LNHDA and CDR2 SQIVND (reference sequence).

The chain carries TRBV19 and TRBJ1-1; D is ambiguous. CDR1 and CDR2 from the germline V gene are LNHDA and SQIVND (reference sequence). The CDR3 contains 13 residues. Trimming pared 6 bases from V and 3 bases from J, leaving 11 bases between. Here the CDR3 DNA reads TGTGCCAGTAGCCGCGGTTCCGACACTGAAGCTTTCTTT. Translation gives CASSRGSDTEAFF. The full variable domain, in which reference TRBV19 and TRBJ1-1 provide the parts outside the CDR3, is DGGITQSPKYLFRKEGQNVTLSCEQNLNHDAMYWYRQDPGQGLRLIYYSQIVNDFQKGDIAEGYSVSREKKESFPLTVTSAQKNPTAFYLCASSRGSDTEAFFGQGTRLTVV.

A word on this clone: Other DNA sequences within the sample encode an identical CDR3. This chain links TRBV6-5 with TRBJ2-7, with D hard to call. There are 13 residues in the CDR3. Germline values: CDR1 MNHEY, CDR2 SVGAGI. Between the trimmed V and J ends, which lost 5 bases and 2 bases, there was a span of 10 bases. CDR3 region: CASSARSTYEQYF. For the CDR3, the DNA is TGTGCCAGCAGTGCTAGGTCCACCTACGAGCAGTACTTC.

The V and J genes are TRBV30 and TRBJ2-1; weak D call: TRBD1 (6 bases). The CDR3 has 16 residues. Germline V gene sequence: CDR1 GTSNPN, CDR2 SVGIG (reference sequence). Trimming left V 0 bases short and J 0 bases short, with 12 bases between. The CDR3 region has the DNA TGTGCCTGGAGTGTGAGAGGGGGTCGCTCCTACAATGAGCAGTTCTTC. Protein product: CAWSVRGGRSYNEQFF.

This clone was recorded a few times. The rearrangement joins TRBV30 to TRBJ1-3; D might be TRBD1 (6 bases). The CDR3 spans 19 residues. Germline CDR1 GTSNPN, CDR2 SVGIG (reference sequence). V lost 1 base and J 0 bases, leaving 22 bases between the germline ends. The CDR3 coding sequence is TGTGCCTGGAGTGACCTCCCCATATTTGGGACAAGCTCTGGAAACACCATATATTTT. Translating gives CAWSDLPIFGTSSGNTIYF.

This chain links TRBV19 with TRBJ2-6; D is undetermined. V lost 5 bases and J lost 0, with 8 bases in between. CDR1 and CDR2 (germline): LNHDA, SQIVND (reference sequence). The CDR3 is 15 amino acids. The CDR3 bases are TGTGCCAGTAGTGGTCCCCCCTCTGGGGCCAACGTCCTGACTTTC. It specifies CASSGPPSGANVLTF. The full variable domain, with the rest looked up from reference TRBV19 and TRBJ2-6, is DGGITQSPKYLFRKEGQNVTLSCEQNLNHDAMYWYRQDPGQGLRLIYYSQIVNDFQKGDIAEGYSVSREKKESFPLTVTSAQKNPTAFYLCASSGPPSGANVLTFGAGSRLTVL.